This T cell receptor (beta chain) is drawn from a study of blood T cells in healthy people across ages. Study conclusions and caveats: Fewer expanded clones and more diversity marked long-lived versus aged donors. A strong correlation between TCR beta diversity and naive T cell percentage was seen.

With a J-beta primer mix and a sample-barcoded 5' primer, a second PCR ran about 7 to 12 cycles. Through a template-switch adaptor with 12 random nucleotides, each cDNA molecule received a tag. Each CDR3 protein is one row after TCRdb ran MiXCR on the 5' RACE reads. Among 700,000 to 950,000 distinct CDR3 sequences listed, about 40% were seen once. This CDR3 region has 15 residues. Looked up from germline, CDR1 is DFQATT and CDR2 is SNEGSKA (reference sequence). The count of this clonotype is one. Its target is unknown. The junction differs from germline at one of its ends, possibly a read error. The sequencing input was blood. J is TRBJ2-3 and V is TRBV20-1, with 10 bases aligning to TRBD2. This receptor was taken from a woman between 55 and 75 years old in good health. CDR3 DNA: TGCAGTGCTAGGGTCCCTAGCGGGGGCACAGATACGAAGTATTTT. This encodes CSARVPSGGTDTKYF.